The 4 T cell receptor beta chains presented below share a single source sample, sequenced in a study of CD8 T cells in Susac syndrome. After extraction with the RNeasy kit, about 0.5 to 1 ug of the RNA was reverse transcribed using random hexamers. TCRdb called the immunoSEQ multiplex PCR reads again in MiXCR, with one record for every CDR3 protein. In the table there are about 66,000 distinct CDR3 sequences, 90% to 95% of which are singletons. The sample was CD8+ T cells from PBMCs. The receptors stem from a human donor with multiple sclerosis.

This chain links TRBV9 with TRBJ2-1; 7 bases agree with TRBD1. The CDR3 is 14 amino acids. V shed 6 bases, J shed 9 bases, and the junction held 12 bases outside the gene matches. Germline-derived CDR1 and CDR2 are SGDLS and YYNGEE. DNA of the CDR3: TGTGCCAGCACCCGTCGTGGACAGGATGGTGAGCAGTTCTTC. As protein: CASTRRGQDGEQFF.

The chain links TRBV27 to TRBJ2-7; 10 bases are a match to TRBD2. The CDR3 is made up of 15 amino acids. J was trimmed by 3 bases and V by 2 bases; bases with no gene match: 4. Germline lookup yields CDR1 MNHEY and CDR2 SMNVEV (reference sequence). CDR3 in amino acids: CASSLGASGSYEQYF. As DNA, the CDR3 is TGTGCCAGCAGTTTAGGGGCTAGCGGGAGCTACGAGCAGTACTTC.

This clonotype occurred once. The chain has TRBV28 and TRBJ2-7, with D perhaps matching TRBD1 (5 bases). CDR1 and CDR2 from the germline V gene are MDHEN and SYDVKM. The CDR3 extends over 17 amino acids. Trimming removed 5 bases at V and 3 bases at J, with 23 bases between. CDR3 loop: CASSSFADNLDHYEQYF. The CDR3 nucleotides are TGTGCCAGCAGTAGCTTCGCGGACAACCTGGACCACTACGAGCAGTACTTC.

CDR3 protein: CASSQEGTDTQYF. The CDR3, as DNA: TGCGCCAGCAGCCAAGAAGGAACAGATACGCAGTATTTT. The chain combines TRBV4-3 with TRBJ2-3, with D unresolved. V was shortened by 0 bases and J by 3 bases, with 4 bases between the two germline ends. The length of the CDR3 is 13 residues. Germline CDR1 LGHNA, CDR2 YSLEER.